These 2 T cell receptor beta chains originate from one sample sequenced in a study of blood T cell repertoires in COVID-19. Using immunoSEQ multiplex PCR, the repertoire was profiled, and TCRdb retains in-frame clones only, with some absent. Found here are hundreds of thousands of clones, more than 75% of them singletons; the top ten hold about 1.5%. Sequencing was performed on PBMCs or T cells enriched from blood (not recorded which). Receptor source: a woman between 50 and 59 years old who had recovered from COVID-19.

V gene TRBV9 combines with J gene TRBJ2-1; 9 bases line up with TRBD2. Germline V CDR1 and CDR2: SGDLS, YYNGEE. V gave up 0 bases and J gave up 10 bases; unmatched junction bases: 14. CDR3 length: 17 amino acids. CDR3 sequence (DNA): TGTGCCAGCAGCGTAGTAGGGACGATAGCGGGAGCCGGAGAGCAGTTCTTC. This encodes CASSVVGTIAGAGEQFF. The full variable domain, with the rest looked up from reference TRBV9 and TRBJ2-1, is DSGVTQTPKHLITATGQRVTLRCSPRSGDLSVYWYQQSLDQGLQFLIQYYNGEERAKGNILERFSAQQFPDLHSELNLSSLELGDSALYFCASSVVGTIAGAGEQFFGPGTRLTVL.

This chain links TRBV7-2 with TRBJ2-7; D remains unclear. This CDR3 has 16 amino acids. Trimming took off 5 bases at V and 0 bases at J, with 17 bases between the two ends. Per the germline V gene, CDR1 is SGHTA and CDR2 is FQGNSA. The CDR3: CASSPPRLEHSYEQYF. The CDR3 DNA sequence: TGTGCCAGCAGCCCCCCCCGACTGGAGCACTCCTACGAGCAGTACTTC.